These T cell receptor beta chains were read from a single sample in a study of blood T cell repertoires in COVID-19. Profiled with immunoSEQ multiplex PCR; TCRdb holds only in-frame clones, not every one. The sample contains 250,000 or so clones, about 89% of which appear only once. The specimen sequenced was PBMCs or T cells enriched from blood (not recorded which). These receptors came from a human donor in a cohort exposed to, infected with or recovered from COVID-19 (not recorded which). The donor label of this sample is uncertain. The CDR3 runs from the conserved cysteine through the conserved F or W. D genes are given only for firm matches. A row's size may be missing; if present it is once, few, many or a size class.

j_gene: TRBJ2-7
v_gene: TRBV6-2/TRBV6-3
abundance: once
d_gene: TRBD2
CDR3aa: CASSFRRGTYEQYF
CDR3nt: TGTGCCAGCAGTTTCAGGCGGGGGACCTACGAGCAGTACTTC

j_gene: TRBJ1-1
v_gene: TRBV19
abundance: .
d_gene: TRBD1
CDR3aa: CASSSYRGLRTEAFF
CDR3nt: TGTGCCAGTAGTAGCTACAGGGGGTTACGGACTGAAGCTTTCTTT

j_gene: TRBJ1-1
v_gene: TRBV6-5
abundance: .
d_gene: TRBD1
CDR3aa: CASRIRTGGNTEAFF
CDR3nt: TGTGCCAGCAGAATCAGGACAGGGGGCAACACTGAAGCTTTCTTT

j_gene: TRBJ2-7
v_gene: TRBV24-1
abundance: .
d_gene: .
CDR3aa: CATSDLYQGWHEQYF
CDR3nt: TGTGCCACCAGTGATTTGTATCAGGGGTGGCACGAGCAGTACTTC

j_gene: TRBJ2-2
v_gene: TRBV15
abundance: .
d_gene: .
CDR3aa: CATSRGTSRMHTGELFF
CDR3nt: TGTGCCACCAGCAGAGGTACATCCAGAATGCACACCGGGGAGCTGTTTTTT

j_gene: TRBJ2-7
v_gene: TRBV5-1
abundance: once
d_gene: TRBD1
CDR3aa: CASSLNGRGLYEQYF
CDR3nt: TGCGCCAGCAGCTTGAATGGCAGGGGGCTTTACGAGCAGTACTTC

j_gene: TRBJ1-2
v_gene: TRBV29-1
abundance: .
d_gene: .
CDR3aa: CSVGQNYGYTF
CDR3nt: TGCAGCGTCGGACAAAACTATGGCTACACCTTC

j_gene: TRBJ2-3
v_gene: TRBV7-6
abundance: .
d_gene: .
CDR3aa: CASSLGVVSSSRTDTQYF
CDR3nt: TGTGCCAGCAGCTTAGGTGTCGTCTCTAGCTCCCGCACAGATACGCAGTATTTT

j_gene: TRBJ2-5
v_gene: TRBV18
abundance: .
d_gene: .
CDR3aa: CASSPTQEETQYF
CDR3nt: TGTGCCAGCTCACCGACACAAGAGGAGACCCAGTACTTC

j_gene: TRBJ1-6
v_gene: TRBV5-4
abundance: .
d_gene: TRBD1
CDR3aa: CASSSSGGPVSPLHF
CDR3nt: TGTGCCAGCAGCTCTTCAGGGGGCCCGGTTTCACCCCTCCACTTT

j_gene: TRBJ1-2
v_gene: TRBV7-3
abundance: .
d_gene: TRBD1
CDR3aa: CASSLTRTGEDGYTF
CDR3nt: TGTGCCAGCAGCCTAACCAGGACAGGGGAGGATGGCTACACCTTC

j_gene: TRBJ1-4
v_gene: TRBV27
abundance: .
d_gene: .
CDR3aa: CASSSGEGTNEKLFF
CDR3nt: TGTGCCAGCAGTTCCGGGGAGGGGACGAATGAAAAACTGTTTTTT

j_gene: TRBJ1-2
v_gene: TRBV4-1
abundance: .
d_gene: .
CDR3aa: CASSQEFRGKAYGYTF
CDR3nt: TGCGCCAGCAGCCAAGAATTTAGGGGGAAGGCCTATGGCTACACCTTC

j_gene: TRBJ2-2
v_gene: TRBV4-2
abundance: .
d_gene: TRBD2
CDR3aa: CASSQVGLAGGTGELFF
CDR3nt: TGTGCCAGCAGCCAAGTGGGACTAGCGGGGGGAACCGGGGAGCTGTTTTTT

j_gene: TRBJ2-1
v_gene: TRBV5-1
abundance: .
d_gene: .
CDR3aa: CASSLGGYNEQFF
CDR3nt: TGCGCCAGCAGCTTGGGAGGCTACAATGAGCAGTTCTTC

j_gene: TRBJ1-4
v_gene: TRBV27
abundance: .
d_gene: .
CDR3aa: CASSLAFVRHNEKLFF
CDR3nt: TGTGCCAGCAGTTTAGCCTTCGTGAGGCATAATGAAAAACTGTTTTTT

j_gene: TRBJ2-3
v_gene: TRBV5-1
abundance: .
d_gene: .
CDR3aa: CASSLEAGSPDTQYF
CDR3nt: TGCGCCAGCAGCTTGGAGGCAGGGTCCCCAGATACGCAGTATTTT

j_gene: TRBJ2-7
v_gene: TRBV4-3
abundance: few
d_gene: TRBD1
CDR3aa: CASSQWTGDEQYF
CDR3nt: TGCGCCAGCAGCCAATGGACAGGGGACGAGCAGTACTTC

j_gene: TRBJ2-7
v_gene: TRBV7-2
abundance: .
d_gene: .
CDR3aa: CASSLGTDLIYEQYF
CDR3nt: TGTGCCAGCAGCTTAGGTACAGACCTAATCTACGAGCAGTACTTC

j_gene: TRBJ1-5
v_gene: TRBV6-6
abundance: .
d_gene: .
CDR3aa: CASSLTTGGYQPQHF
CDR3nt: TGTGCCAGCAGTTTGACCACCGGCGGGTATCAGCCCCAGCATTTT